This TCR beta chain is drawn from a study of beta chain features in type 1 diabetes. General study points: In the patient group, naive, central memory and Treg TCRB repertoires seemed more alike than in the healthy donor group. Researchers report that Type 1 diabetes patients had moderately but significantly shorter TCRB CDR3s across all four CD4+ subsets.

What was sequenced were expressed TCRB transcripts, since all of the isolated RNA had been reverse transcribed. Some 3.6 million reads were obtained on average from naive, central memory and regulatory T cell samples. The method was immunoSEQ multiplex PCR; TCRdb's version includes in-frame clones alone and lacks a portion of them. This table holds about 900,000 clones, roughly 15% found once. This clone turned up a few times. Its antigen is not known. Germline lookup yields CDR1 SEHNR and CDR2 FQNEAQ (reference sequence). This CDR3 spans 10 amino acids. Sequences were obtained from naive CD4+ T cells from blood. The V gene is TRBV7-9, the J gene TRBJ2-1; D not certain. This sequence originates from a woman aged 18-35 years in good health. CDR3: CSESLYEQFF. The CDR3 bases are TGTTCGGAGAGTTTGTATGAGCAGTTCTTC.